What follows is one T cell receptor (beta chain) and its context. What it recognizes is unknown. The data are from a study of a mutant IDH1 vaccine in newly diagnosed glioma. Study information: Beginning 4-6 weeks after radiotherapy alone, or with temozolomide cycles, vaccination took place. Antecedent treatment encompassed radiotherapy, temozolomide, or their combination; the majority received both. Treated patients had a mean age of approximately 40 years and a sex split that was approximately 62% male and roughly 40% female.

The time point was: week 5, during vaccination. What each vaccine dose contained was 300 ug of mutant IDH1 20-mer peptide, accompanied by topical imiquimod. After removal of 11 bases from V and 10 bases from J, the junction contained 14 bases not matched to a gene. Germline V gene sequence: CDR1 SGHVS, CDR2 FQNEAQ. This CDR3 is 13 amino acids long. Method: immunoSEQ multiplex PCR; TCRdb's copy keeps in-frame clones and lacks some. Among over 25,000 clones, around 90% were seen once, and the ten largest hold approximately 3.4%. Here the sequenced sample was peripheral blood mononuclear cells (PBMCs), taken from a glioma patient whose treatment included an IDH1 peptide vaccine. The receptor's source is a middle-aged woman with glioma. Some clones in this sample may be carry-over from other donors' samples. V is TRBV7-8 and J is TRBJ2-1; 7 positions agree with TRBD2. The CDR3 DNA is TGTGCCTGTTCGGGACTAAGGGAGGGGGAGCAGTTCTTC. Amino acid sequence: CACSGLREGEQFF.